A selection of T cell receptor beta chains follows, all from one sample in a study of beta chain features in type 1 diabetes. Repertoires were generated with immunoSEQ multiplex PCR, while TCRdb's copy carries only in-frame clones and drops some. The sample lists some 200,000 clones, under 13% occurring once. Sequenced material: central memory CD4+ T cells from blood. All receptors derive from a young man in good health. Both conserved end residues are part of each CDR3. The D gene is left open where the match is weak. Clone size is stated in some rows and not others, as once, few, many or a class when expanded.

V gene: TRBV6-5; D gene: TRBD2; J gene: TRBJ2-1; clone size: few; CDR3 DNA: TGTGCCAGCAGTTACTCCCTAGCGGGGTACAATGAGCAGTTCTTC; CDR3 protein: CASSYSLAGYNEQFF
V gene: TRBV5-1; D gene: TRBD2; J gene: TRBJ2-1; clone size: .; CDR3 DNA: TGCGCCAGCAGCCCCCAAGCGGGAGTAGTGGATGAGCAGTTCTTC; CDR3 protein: CASSPQAGVVDEQFF
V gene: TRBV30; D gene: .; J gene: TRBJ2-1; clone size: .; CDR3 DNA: TGTGCCTGCCTCCCAGGTCGAATCTCCTACAATGAGCAGTTCTTC; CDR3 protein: CACLPGRISYNEQFF
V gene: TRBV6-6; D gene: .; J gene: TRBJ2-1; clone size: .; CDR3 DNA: TGTGCCAGCAGTCCCCGGCTGGGCAATGAGCAGTTCTTC; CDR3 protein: CASSPRLGNEQFF
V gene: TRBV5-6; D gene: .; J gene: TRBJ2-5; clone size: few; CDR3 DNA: TGTGCCAGCAGCTTGGCCAGGGCTGAGACCCAGTACTTC; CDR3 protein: CASSLARAETQYF
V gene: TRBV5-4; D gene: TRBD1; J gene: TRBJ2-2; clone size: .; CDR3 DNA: TGTGCCAGCAGCGCCGGGACAGTTACCGGGGAGCTGTTTTTT; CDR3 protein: CASSAGTVTGELFF
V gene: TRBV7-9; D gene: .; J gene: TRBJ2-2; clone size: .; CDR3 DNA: TGTGCCAGCAGCTCTATCCATATTCCGAACACCGGGGAGCTGTTTTTT; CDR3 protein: CASSSIHIPNTGELFF
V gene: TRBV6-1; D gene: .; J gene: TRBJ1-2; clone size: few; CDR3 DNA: TGTGCCAGCAGTGAATCTAGACAGAGAGCTAACTATGGCTACACCTTC; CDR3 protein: CASSESRQRANYGYTF
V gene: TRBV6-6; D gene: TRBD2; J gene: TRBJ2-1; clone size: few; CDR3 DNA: TGTGCCAGCAGTGTCACTAGCGGCTACAATGAGCAGTTCTTC; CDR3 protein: CASSVTSGYNEQFF
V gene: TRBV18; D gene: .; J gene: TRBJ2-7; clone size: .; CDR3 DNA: TGTGCCAGCTCACCAATCCCCGGGATCCAAGTCTACGAGCAGTACTTC; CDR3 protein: CASSPIPGIQVYEQYF
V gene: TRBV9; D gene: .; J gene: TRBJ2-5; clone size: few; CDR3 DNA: TGTGCCAGCAGCGTAGGGGGTAGACGGGAGACCCAGTACTTC; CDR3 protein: CASSVGGRRETQYF
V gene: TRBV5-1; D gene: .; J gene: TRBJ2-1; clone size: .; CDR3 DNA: TGCGCCAGCAGCCTCAATGCGGTTTACAATGAGCAGTTCTTC; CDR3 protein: CASSLNAVYNEQFF
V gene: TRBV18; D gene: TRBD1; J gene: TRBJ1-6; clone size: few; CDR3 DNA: TGTGCCAGCTCAGCCGACAGGGGGGTGCATTCACCCCTCCACTTT; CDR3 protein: CASSADRGVHSPLHF
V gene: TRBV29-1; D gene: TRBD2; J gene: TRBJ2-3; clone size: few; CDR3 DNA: TGCAGCGTTACAAAACTAGCGGTGTCAGATACGCAGTATTTT; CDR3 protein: CSVTKLAVSDTQYF
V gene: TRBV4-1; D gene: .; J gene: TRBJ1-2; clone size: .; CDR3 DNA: TGCGCCAGCAGCCAAAAATACGAGACCGGAATCTATGGCTACACCTTC; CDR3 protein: CASSQKYETGIYGYTF
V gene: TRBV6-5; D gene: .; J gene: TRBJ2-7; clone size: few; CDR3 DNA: TGTGCCAGCAGCCGGACAGCCTACTACGAGCAGTACTTC; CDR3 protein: CASSRTAYYEQYF
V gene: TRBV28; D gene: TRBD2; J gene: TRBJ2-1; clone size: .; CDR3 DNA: TGTGCCAGCAGTACACTAGCGGGAGCGGACAATGAGCAGTTCTTC; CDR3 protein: CASSTLAGADNEQFF
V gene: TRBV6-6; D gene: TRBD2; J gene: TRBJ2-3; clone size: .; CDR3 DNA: TGTGCCAGCAGCTACGGACTAGCGGGAGATACGCAGTATTTT; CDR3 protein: CASSYGLAGDTQYF
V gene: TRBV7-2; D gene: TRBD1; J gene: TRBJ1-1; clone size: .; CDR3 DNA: TGTGCCAGCAGCGCGTACCAGGGGGAAACTGAAGCTTTCTTT; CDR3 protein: CASSAYQGETEAFF
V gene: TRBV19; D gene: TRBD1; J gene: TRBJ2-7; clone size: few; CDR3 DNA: TGTGCCAGTAGTCCTCGACAGGGGGACTACGAGCAGTACTTC; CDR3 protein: CASSPRQGDYEQYF
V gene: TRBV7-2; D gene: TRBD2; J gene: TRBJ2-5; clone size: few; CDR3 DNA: TGTGCCAGCAGCTTATTACTAGCGGGGAGAGGAGAGACCCAGTACTTC; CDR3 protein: CASSLLLAGRGETQYF
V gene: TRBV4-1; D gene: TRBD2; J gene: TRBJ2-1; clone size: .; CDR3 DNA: TGCGCCAGCAGCCAATGGTTAGCGGGAAGCTATGAGCAGTTCTTC; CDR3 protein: CASSQWLAGSYEQFF
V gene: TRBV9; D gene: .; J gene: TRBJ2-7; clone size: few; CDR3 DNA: TGTGCCAGCAGCCCCACCGGGAGAAGGGAGCAGTACTTC; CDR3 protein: CASSPTGRREQYF
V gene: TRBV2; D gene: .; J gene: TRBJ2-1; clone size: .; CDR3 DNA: TGTGCCAGCTCGGGGGACAGTCGCTCCTACAATGAGCAGTTCTTC; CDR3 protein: CASSGDSRSYNEQFF
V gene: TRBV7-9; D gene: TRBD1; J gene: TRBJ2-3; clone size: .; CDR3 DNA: TGTGCCAGCAGCCCCGGGACAGGGAGACTAGATACGCAGTATTTT; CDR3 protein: CASSPGTGRLDTQYF
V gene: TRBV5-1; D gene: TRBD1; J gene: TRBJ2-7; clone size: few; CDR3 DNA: TGCGCCAGCAGCTTGACGACAGGGGGCTACGAGCAGTACTTC; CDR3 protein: CASSLTTGGYEQYF
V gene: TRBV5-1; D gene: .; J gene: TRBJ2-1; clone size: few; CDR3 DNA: TGCGCCAGCAGCTTGGAATGGAGTGAGCAGTTCTTC; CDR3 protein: CASSLEWSEQFF
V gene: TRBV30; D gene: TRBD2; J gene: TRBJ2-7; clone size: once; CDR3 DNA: TGTGCCTGGAGTATGCTAGCGGGAGACGAGCAGTACTTC; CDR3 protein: CAWSMLAGDEQYF
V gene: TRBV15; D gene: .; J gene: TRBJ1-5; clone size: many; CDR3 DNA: TGTGCCACCAGCAGAGATATTAGCAATCAGCCCCAGCATTTT; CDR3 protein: CATSRDISNQPQHF
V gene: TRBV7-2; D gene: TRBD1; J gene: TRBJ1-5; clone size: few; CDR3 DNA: TGTGCCAGCAGCCATGGGACAGGGAAAGAGCGGCCCCAGCATTTT; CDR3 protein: CASSHGTGKERPQHF
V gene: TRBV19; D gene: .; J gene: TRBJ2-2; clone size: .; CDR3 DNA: TGTGCCAGTAGTATGTTCCGGGGGGCGGACACCGGGGAGCTGTTTTTT; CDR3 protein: CASSMFRGADTGELFF
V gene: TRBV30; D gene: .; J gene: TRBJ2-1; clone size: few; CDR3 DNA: TGTGCCTGGACCCAAAGTTGGGGCCGTGAAAAGTTCTTC; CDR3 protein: CAWTQSWGREKFF
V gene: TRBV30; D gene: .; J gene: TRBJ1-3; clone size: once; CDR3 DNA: TGTGCCTGGAGTGTAGTTTTGTATGGAAACACCATATATTTT; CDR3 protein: CAWSVVLYGNTIYF
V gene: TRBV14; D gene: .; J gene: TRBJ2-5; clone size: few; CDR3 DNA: TGTGCCAGCAGCCAATGGACTCGGGGGCGTGAAGAGACCCAGTACTTC; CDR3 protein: CASSQWTRGREETQYF
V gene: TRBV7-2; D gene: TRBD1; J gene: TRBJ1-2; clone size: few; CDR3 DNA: TGTGCCAGCAGCCTGGGACAGGACTATGGCTACACCTTC; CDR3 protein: CASSLGQDYGYTF
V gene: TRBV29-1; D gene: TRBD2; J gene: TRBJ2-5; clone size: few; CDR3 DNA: TGCAGCGTTGAACTCGGGAGGGGAGAGACCCAGTACTTC; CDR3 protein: CSVELGRGETQYF
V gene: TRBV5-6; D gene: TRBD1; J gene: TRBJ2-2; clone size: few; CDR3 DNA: TGTGCCAGCAGCAGATGGACAGGGGGCACCGGGGAGCTGTTTTTT; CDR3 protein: CASSRWTGGTGELFF
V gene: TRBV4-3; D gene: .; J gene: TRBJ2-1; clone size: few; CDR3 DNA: TGCGCCAGCAGCCGGGACTCCTTTGCCCTCAATGAGCAGTTCTTC; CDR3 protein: CASSRDSFALNEQFF
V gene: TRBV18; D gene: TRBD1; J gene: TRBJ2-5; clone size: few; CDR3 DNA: TGTGCCAGCTCACCCGGGACAGAAGAGACCCAGTACTTC; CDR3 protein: CASSPGTEETQYF
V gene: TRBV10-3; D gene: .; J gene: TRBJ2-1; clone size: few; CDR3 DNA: TGTGCCATCAGTGGAGCCAGCTACAATGAGCAGTTCTTC; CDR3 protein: CAISGASYNEQFF
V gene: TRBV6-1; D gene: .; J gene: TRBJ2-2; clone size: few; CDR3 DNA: TGTGCCAGCAGTGATTATGGGCAGGGCAACACCGGGGAGCTGTTTTTT; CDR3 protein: CASSDYGQGNTGELFF
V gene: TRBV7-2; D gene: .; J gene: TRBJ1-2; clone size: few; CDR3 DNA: TGTGCCAGCAGCTCTAGAGCCGGCACACTCGGCTACACCTTC; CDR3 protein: CASSSRAGTLGYTF
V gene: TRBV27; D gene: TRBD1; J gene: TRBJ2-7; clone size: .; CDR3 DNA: TGTGCCAGCAGTAGGACAGGGGTCGAGCAGTACTTC; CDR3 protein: CASSRTGVEQYF
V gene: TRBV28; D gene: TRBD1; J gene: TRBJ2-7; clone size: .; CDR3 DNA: TGTGCCAGCAGTTTGTGGGACAGCTACGAGCAGTACTTC; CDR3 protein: CASSLWDSYEQYF
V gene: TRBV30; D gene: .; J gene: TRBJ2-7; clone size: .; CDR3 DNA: TGTGCCTGGAGTGGAGGGGCTACCTACTACGAGCAGTACTTC; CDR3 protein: CAWSGGATYYEQYF
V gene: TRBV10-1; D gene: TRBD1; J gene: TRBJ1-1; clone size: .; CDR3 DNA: TGCGCCAGCAGTGAGGGGCCCGGGACAGGGCCCACTGAAGCTTTCTTT; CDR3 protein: CASSEGPGTGPTEAFF
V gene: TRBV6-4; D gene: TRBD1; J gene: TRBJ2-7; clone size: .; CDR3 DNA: TGTGCCAGCAGTCCCCGACAGGGCGCCTACGAGCAGTACTTC; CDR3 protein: CASSPRQGAYEQYF
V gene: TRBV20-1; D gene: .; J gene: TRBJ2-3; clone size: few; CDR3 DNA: TGCAGTGCCCATGGGGGGGATACGCAGTATTTT; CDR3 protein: CSAHGGDTQYF
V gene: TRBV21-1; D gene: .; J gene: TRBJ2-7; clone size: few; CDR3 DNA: TGTGCCAGCAGCATCTGGCGGGAACCCTACGAGCAGTACTTC; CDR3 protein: CASSIWREPYEQYF
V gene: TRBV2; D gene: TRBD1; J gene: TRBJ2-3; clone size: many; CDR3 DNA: TGTGCCAGCAGTTCCCGGACAGGGGGGACAGATACGCAGTATTTT; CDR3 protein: CASSSRTGGTDTQYF
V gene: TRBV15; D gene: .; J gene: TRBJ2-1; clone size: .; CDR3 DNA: TGTGCCACCAGCAGGATCGGGCCGCCGCAGTTCTTC; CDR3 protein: CATSRIGPPQFF
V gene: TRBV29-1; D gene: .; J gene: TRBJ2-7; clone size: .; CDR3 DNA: TGCAGCGCTGGGGAAACCTACGAGCAGTACTTC; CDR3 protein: CSAGETYEQYF
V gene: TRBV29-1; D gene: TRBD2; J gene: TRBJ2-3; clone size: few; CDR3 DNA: TGCAGCGTTCGGGGACTAGCGGGAGACGGAGATACGCAGTATTTT; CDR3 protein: CSVRGLAGDGDTQYF
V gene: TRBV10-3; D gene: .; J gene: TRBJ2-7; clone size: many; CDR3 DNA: TGTGCCATCAGTGCCAGCTACGAGCAGTACTTC; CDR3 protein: CAISASYEQYF
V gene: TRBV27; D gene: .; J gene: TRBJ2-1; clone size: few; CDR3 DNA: TGTGCCAGCAGTTCACTGACTGGATACAATGAGCAGTTCTTC; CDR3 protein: CASSSLTGYNEQFF
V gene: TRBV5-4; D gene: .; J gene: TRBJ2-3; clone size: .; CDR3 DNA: TGTGCCAGCACGAAGGGAGGACTGAGCACAGATACGCAGTATTTT; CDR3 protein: CASTKGGLSTDTQYF
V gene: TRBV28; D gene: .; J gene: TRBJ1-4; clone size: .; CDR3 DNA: TGTGCCAGCAGTTCTGCCGGCAGGCAGGTTCTCACACTTTTTTTT; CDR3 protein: CASSSAGRQVLTLFF